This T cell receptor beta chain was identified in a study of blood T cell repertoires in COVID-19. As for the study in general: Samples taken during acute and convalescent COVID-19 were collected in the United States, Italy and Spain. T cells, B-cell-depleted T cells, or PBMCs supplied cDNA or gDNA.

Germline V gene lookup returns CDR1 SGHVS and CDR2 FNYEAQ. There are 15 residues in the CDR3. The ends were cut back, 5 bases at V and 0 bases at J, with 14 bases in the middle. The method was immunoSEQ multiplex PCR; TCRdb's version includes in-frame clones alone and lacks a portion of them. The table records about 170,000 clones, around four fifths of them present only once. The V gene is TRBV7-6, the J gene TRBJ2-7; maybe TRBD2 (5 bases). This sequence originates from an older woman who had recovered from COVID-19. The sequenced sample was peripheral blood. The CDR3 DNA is TGTGCCAGCAGCCCTTCGGGGTGGGGCTCCTACGAGCAGTACTTC. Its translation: CASSPSGWGSYEQYF. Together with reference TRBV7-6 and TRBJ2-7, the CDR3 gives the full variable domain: GAGVSQSPRYKVTKRGQDVALRCDPISGHVSLYWYRQALGQGPEFLTYFNYEAQQDKSGLPNDRFSAERPEGSISTLTIQRTEQRDSAMYRCASSPSGWGSYEQYFGPGTRLTVT.